A selection of T cell receptor beta chains follows, all from one sample in a study of T cells in Graves' hyperthyroidism and ophthalmopathy. TCRdb re-analysed the multiplex PCR reads in MiXCR, keeping a single row per CDR3 protein. The repertoire consists of roughly 570,000 distinct CDR3 sequences, with around 16% occurring once and the leading ten covering 6.5% to 8%. Source material: blood. These receptors all come from a woman aged 30 to 39 with Graves' hyperthyroidism. Each CDR3 is given with its conserved first and last residue. The order of the fields is D gene, V gene, clone size, J gene, CDR3 DNA, CDR3 protein. D genes are given only for firm matches. Clone size is stated in some rows and not others, as once, few, many or a class when expanded.

D gene: TRBD2
V gene: TRBV20-1
clone size: NA
J gene: TRBJ2-4
CDR3 DNA: TGCAGTGCTAGAGACCGAGGACTAGCGGGAGTAACCAAAAACATTCAGTACTTC
CDR3 protein: CSARDRGLAGVTKNIQYF

D gene: TRBD1
V gene: TRBV2
clone size: many
J gene: TRBJ1-2
CDR3 DNA: TGTGCCAGCATGAGGAACCCGACAGGGGCGCAGGACTATGGCTACACCTTC
CDR3 protein: CASMRNPTGAQDYGYTF

D gene: NA
V gene: TRBV30
clone size: many
J gene: TRBJ2-3
CDR3 DNA: TGTGCCTGGAGTTTCAGAGTTTCTACCGCCAGCACAGATACGCAGTATTTT
CDR3 protein: CAWSFRVSTASTDTQYF

D gene: NA
V gene: TRBV2
clone size: many
J gene: TRBJ1-4
CDR3 DNA: TGTGCCAGCAGTGGTCCTGAAAAACTGTTTTTT
CDR3 protein: CASSGPEKLFF

D gene: TRBD2
V gene: TRBV29-1
clone size: NA
J gene: TRBJ2-1
CDR3 DNA: TGCAGCGTTGGGGGGGGAGTGGAGCAGTTCTTC
CDR3 protein: CSVGGGVEQFF

D gene: NA
V gene: TRBV7-9
clone size: NA
J gene: TRBJ1-5
CDR3 DNA: TGTGCCAGCAGCCAAGACATCAATCAGCCCCAGCATTTT
CDR3 protein: CASSQDINQPQHF

D gene: NA
V gene: TRBV5-6
clone size: many
J gene: TRBJ2-1
CDR3 DNA: TGTGCCAGCGGCATCAATGAGCAGTTCTTC
CDR3 protein: CASGINEQFF

D gene: TRBD1
V gene: TRBV19
clone size: few
J gene: TRBJ2-7
CDR3 DNA: TGTGCCAGTAGTATAGGGACAGGAAGGACCTACGAGCAGTACTTC
CDR3 protein: CASSIGTGRTYEQYF

D gene: NA
V gene: TRBV6-5
clone size: few
J gene: TRBJ2-1
CDR3 DNA: TGTGCCAGCAGTTACTCGGGACGGAGTTCCGGTGAGCAGTTCTTC
CDR3 protein: CASSYSGRSSGEQFF

D gene: TRBD1
V gene: TRBV19
clone size: NA
J gene: TRBJ1-2
CDR3 DNA: TGTGCCAGTAGTATCCCCCCGCGGGACAGTCAGAGCTATGGCTACACCTTC
CDR3 protein: CASSIPPRDSQSYGYTF

D gene: TRBD1
V gene: TRBV6-2/TRBV6-3
clone size: NA
J gene: TRBJ1-2
CDR3 DNA: TGTGCCAGCAGAACGATCAATCCATCCGGGACAGGGGACGGCTACACCTTC
CDR3 protein: CASRTINPSGTGDGYTF

D gene: NA
V gene: TRBV3-1
clone size: many
J gene: TRBJ1-1
CDR3 DNA: TGTGCCAGCAGCCCAGGGATGCTGAACACTGAAGCTTTCTTT
CDR3 protein: CASSPGMLNTEAFF

D gene: TRBD2
V gene: TRBV7-2
clone size: NA
J gene: TRBJ2-1
CDR3 DNA: TGTGCCAGCAGCTACCGACTAGCGGGATTTAATGAGCAGTTCTTC
CDR3 protein: CASSYRLAGFNEQFF

D gene: NA
V gene: TRBV6-1
clone size: many
J gene: TRBJ1-1
CDR3 DNA: TGTGCCAGCAGCCGTCAGGACAGACTGAACACTGAAGCTTTCTTT
CDR3 protein: CASSRQDRLNTEAFF

D gene: TRBD1
V gene: TRBV18
clone size: many
J gene: TRBJ1-5
CDR3 DNA: TGTGCCAGCTCATCCCGGACAGGATCGGATCAGCCCCAGCATTTT
CDR3 protein: CASSSRTGSDQPQHF

D gene: TRBD1
V gene: TRBV5-1
clone size: NA
J gene: TRBJ1-3
CDR3 DNA: TGCGCCAGCAGCCTCGGGACAGAGGGAAACACCATATATTTT
CDR3 protein: CASSLGTEGNTIYF

D gene: NA
V gene: TRBV18
clone size: NA
J gene: TRBJ2-7
CDR3 DNA: TGTGCCAGCTCACCAGGGTTACGGGGCGCGGGACTCGAGCAGTACTTC
CDR3 protein: CASSPGLRGAGLEQYF

D gene: TRBD1
V gene: TRBV6-1
clone size: many
J gene: TRBJ1-5
CDR3 DNA: TGTGCCAGCAGCGATACCGGGACAGGTAATCAGCCCCAGCATTTT
CDR3 protein: CASSDTGTGNQPQHF

D gene: NA
V gene: TRBV12-3/TRBV12-4
clone size: few
J gene: TRBJ1-4
CDR3 DNA: TGTGCCAGCAGCCCCGGGGGGGGAACAACTAATGAAAAACTGTTTTTT
CDR3 protein: CASSPGGGTTNEKLFF

D gene: NA
V gene: TRBV27
clone size: many
J gene: TRBJ2-3
CDR3 DNA: TGTGCCAGCAGTCCCCCTCAGGGATATGGCACAGATACGCAGTATTTT
CDR3 protein: CASSPPQGYGTDTQYF

D gene: TRBD1
V gene: TRBV6-6
clone size: NA
J gene: TRBJ1-2
CDR3 DNA: TGTGCCAGCAGTTACTCGAGGGACAGTCCCTATGGCTACACCTTC
CDR3 protein: CASSYSRDSPYGYTF

D gene: TRBD2
V gene: TRBV3-1
clone size: many
J gene: TRBJ2-3
CDR3 DNA: TGTGCCAGCAGCCAAGATACTAGCGAGGCGCAGTATTTT
CDR3 protein: CASSQDTSEAQYF

D gene: TRBD1
V gene: TRBV13
clone size: NA
J gene: TRBJ2-7
CDR3 DNA: TGTGCCAGCAGCTTAAGGGACAGGAGCTCCTACGAGCAGTACTTC
CDR3 protein: CASSLRDRSSYEQYF

D gene: NA
V gene: TRBV7-6
clone size: few
J gene: TRBJ2-1
CDR3 DNA: TGTGCCAGCAGCTTAACGGGGTCTGGGAACAATGAGCAGTTCTTC
CDR3 protein: CASSLTGSGNNEQFF

D gene: NA
V gene: TRBV7-2
clone size: NA
J gene: TRBJ2-5
CDR3 DNA: TGTGCCAGCAGCTTTTCGTCTGGGACCCAGTACTTC
CDR3 protein: CASSFSSGTQYF

D gene: NA
V gene: TRBV4-1
clone size: NA
J gene: TRBJ1-4
CDR3 DNA: TGCGCCAGCAGCCAAACCGGGCCCCCCGGCGAAAAACTGTTTTTT
CDR3 protein: CASSQTGPPGEKLFF

D gene: NA
V gene: TRBV12-3/TRBV12-4
clone size: many
J gene: TRBJ2-3
CDR3 DNA: TGTGCCAGCAGTTTTTCTTCAGGGGCCAGGGCAGATACGCAGTATTTT
CDR3 protein: CASSFSSGARADTQYF

D gene: TRBD1
V gene: TRBV7-9
clone size: few
J gene: TRBJ2-7
CDR3 DNA: TGTGCCAGCAGCTCGACAACAGGGGGAGCACGCGAGCAGTACTTC
CDR3 protein: CASSSTTGGAREQYF

D gene: TRBD2
V gene: TRBV4-1
clone size: NA
J gene: TRBJ2-4
CDR3 DNA: TGCGCCAGCAGCCAAGTCAGCGGCCAGACTAGCGGGGGAGGGGTGAACATTCAGTACTTC
CDR3 protein: CASSQVSGQTSGGGVNIQYF

D gene: NA
V gene: TRBV11-2
clone size: many
J gene: TRBJ2-7
CDR3 DNA: TGTGCCAGCAGCTTAGATCTTGGGGCCTACGAGCAGTACTTC
CDR3 protein: CASSLDLGAYEQYF

D gene: NA
V gene: TRBV27
clone size: NA
J gene: TRBJ1-1
CDR3 DNA: TGTGCCAGCTACAACGGGGGAGGGAACACTGAAGCTTTCTTT
CDR3 protein: CASYNGGGNTEAFF

D gene: TRBD1
V gene: TRBV4-1
clone size: few
J gene: TRBJ2-2
CDR3 DNA: TGCGCCAGCAGCCAACGGGACAGGGAGGCCGGGGAGCTGTTTTTT
CDR3 protein: CASSQRDREAGELFF

D gene: NA
V gene: TRBV12-3/TRBV12-4
clone size: NA
J gene: TRBJ2-7
CDR3 DNA: TGTGCCAGCAGCATAACGGGTTACGAGCAGTACTTC
CDR3 protein: CASSITGYEQYF

D gene: NA
V gene: TRBV19
clone size: NA
J gene: TRBJ2-7
CDR3 DNA: TGTGCCAGTAGTCGTCCCGGGACCTTGGGGTCCTACGAGCAGTACTTC
CDR3 protein: CASSRPGTLGSYEQYF

D gene: NA
V gene: TRBV7-9
clone size: many
J gene: TRBJ2-7
CDR3 DNA: TGTGCCAGCAGCTTGTCTAGCGCGAGCGAGCAGTACTTC
CDR3 protein: CASSLSSASEQYF

D gene: TRBD1
V gene: TRBV15
clone size: NA
J gene: TRBJ2-7
CDR3 DNA: TGTGCCACCAGCAGAGTAGGGGACAGGGCGCGCGAGCAGTACTTC
CDR3 protein: CATSRVGDRAREQYF

D gene: NA
V gene: TRBV20-1
clone size: few
J gene: TRBJ2-3
CDR3 DNA: TGCAGTGCTAGAGAAGACCGGCTAGCGACTAGCACAGATACGCAGTATTTT
CDR3 protein: CSAREDRLATSTDTQYF

D gene: NA
V gene: TRBV19
clone size: few
J gene: TRBJ1-2
CDR3 DNA: TGTGCCAGTAGTATAAGCAGGGACTATGGCTACACCTTC
CDR3 protein: CASSISRDYGYTF

D gene: NA
V gene: TRBV7-9
clone size: NA
J gene: TRBJ2-2
CDR3 DNA: TGTGCCAGCAGCTTACAGGGGGAGCTGTTTTTT
CDR3 protein: CASSLQGELFF

D gene: TRBD1
V gene: TRBV30
clone size: NA
J gene: TRBJ2-7
CDR3 DNA: TGTGCCTGGAGGCCACAGGGGTACGTCGGTGGTGAGCAGTACTTC
CDR3 protein: CAWRPQGYVGGEQYF

D gene: NA
V gene: TRBV20-1
clone size: many
J gene: TRBJ1-1
CDR3 DNA: TGCAGTGCTACTAACCCTGGACTCCTGAACACTGAAGCTTTCTTT
CDR3 protein: CSATNPGLLNTEAFF

D gene: NA
V gene: TRBV9
clone size: NA
J gene: TRBJ2-1
CDR3 DNA: TGTGCCAGCAGCGTAGCTACTGGGCAGGGGTACTCCTACAATGAGCAGTTCTTC
CDR3 protein: CASSVATGQGYSYNEQFF

D gene: NA
V gene: TRBV19
clone size: few
J gene: TRBJ1-4
CDR3 DNA: TGTGCCAGTAGTAGTATTTTAGGCGGGACTGCAACTAATGAAAAACTGTTTTTT
CDR3 protein: CASSSILGGTATNEKLFF

D gene: NA
V gene: TRBV24-1
clone size: NA
J gene: TRBJ2-1
CDR3 DNA: TGTGCCACCAGTGACGGCTCCCACAATGAGCAGTTCTTC
CDR3 protein: CATSDGSHNEQFF

D gene: NA
V gene: TRBV6-2/TRBV6-3
clone size: few
J gene: TRBJ2-1
CDR3 DNA: TGTGCCAGCAGTTACGTCTCCCCTACATACAATGAGCAGTTCTTC
CDR3 protein: CASSYVSPTYNEQFF

D gene: NA
V gene: TRBV20-1
clone size: NA
J gene: TRBJ2-2
CDR3 DNA: TGCAGTGCTAGAGATTTCGACACCGGGGAGCTGTTTTTT
CDR3 protein: CSARDFDTGELFF

D gene: NA
V gene: TRBV7-9
clone size: many
J gene: TRBJ2-7
CDR3 DNA: TGTGCCAGCAGCTTAGTGGGGACCCGCCACGACGAGCAGTACTTC
CDR3 protein: CASSLVGTRHDEQYF

D gene: NA
V gene: TRBV20-1
clone size: few
J gene: TRBJ2-7
CDR3 DNA: TGCAGTGCTAGAGATTGGCAGGGTGGGTACGAGCAGTACTTC
CDR3 protein: CSARDWQGGYEQYF

D gene: TRBD1
V gene: TRBV13
clone size: NA
J gene: TRBJ2-7
CDR3 DNA: TGTGCCAGCAGCTTATGGGACAGGGCTTACGAGCAGTACTTC
CDR3 protein: CASSLWDRAYEQYF

D gene: NA
V gene: TRBV28
clone size: many
J gene: TRBJ2-7
CDR3 DNA: TGTGCCAGCAGTTCCCCGGGGAGAGTACCCTACGAGCAGTACTTC
CDR3 protein: CASSSPGRVPYEQYF

D gene: TRBD2
V gene: TRBV6-5
clone size: many
J gene: TRBJ2-1
CDR3 DNA: TGTGCCAGCAGTTATCGGACTAGCGGGAGGAATGAGCAGTTCTTC
CDR3 protein: CASSYRTSGRNEQFF

D gene: NA
V gene: TRBV7-9
clone size: few
J gene: TRBJ2-7
CDR3 DNA: TGTGCCAGCAGTCGCGGGACGCCCTCCTACGAGCAGTACTTC
CDR3 protein: CASSRGTPSYEQYF

D gene: NA
V gene: TRBV25-1
clone size: NA
J gene: TRBJ1-2
CDR3 DNA: TGTGCCAGCAGAAGAGACACAAACTATGGCTACACCTTC
CDR3 protein: CASRRDTNYGYTF

D gene: NA
V gene: TRBV19
clone size: NA
J gene: TRBJ2-7
CDR3 DNA: TGTGCCAGTAGTATGAATCGGTACTACGAGCAGTACTTC
CDR3 protein: CASSMNRYYEQYF

D gene: TRBD1
V gene: TRBV2
clone size: many
J gene: TRBJ2-7
CDR3 DNA: TGTGCCAGCAACGGACAGGGGACTATTTCCTACGAGCAGTACTTC
CDR3 protein: CASNGQGTISYEQYF